These T cell receptor beta chains were read from a single sample in a study of cytomegalovirus exposure and HLA in healthy donors. Method: immunoSEQ multiplex PCR; TCRdb's copy keeps in-frame clones and lacks some. The data show about 130,000 clones, roughly 87% seen once. The sample consisted of PBMCs. The receptors originated from a woman between 18 and 29 years old in good health and CMV-seropositive. Each CDR3 is given with its conserved first and last residue. The D gene is left open where the match is weak.

d_call	v_call	j_call	cdr3_nt	cdr3_aa
NA	TRBV6-5	TRBJ1-1	TGTGCCAGCAGCTCCTTGGGGGCCAAAGCTTTCTTT	CASSSLGAKAFF
TRBD1	TRBV6-5	TRBJ1-1	TGTGCCAGCAGTTACTCGGACAGGGGATACACTGAAGCTTTCTTT	CASSYSDRGYTEAFF
TRBD2	TRBV5-1	TRBJ2-7	TGCGCCAGCAGCTTAACTAGCGGGGGCACGCAGCAGTACTTC	CASSLTSGGTQQYF
NA	TRBV5-5	TRBJ1-1	TGTGCCAGCAGCGTGGACGGCGGGGCCACTGAAGCTTTCTTT	CASSVDGGATEAFF
TRBD2	TRBV4-1	TRBJ2-3	TGCGCCAGCAGCTCCCGACTAGCACAAGATACGCAGTATTTT	CASSSRLAQDTQYF
TRBD2	TRBV27	TRBJ2-2	TGTGCCAGCAGTTTATTAGGCGGGAGGAACACCGGGGAGCTGTTTTTT	CASSLLGGRNTGELFF
NA	TRBV6-5	TRBJ1-1	TGTGCCAGCAGTCCGAGACAGGTTGGTAACACTGAAGCTTTCTTT	CASSPRQVGNTEAFF
NA	TRBV6-5	TRBJ1-1	TGTGCCAGCCACAGGGTTGGCACTGAAGCTTTCTTT	CASHRVGTEAFF
NA	TRBV19	TRBJ1-5	TGTGCCAGTAGTATAAGGGGTGACCAGCCCCAGCATTTT	CASSIRGDQPQHF
NA	TRBV4-1	TRBJ2-7	TGCGCCAGCAGCCAAGGGGTCCAGGGTAGCGAGCAGTACTTC	CASSQGVQGSEQYF
NA	TRBV10-3	TRBJ2-7	TGTGCCAGCAGTCAGGGTCCGGGGCAGTACTTC	CASSQGPGQYF
NA	TRBV19	TRBJ2-6	TGTGCCAGTAGTCTACCAGTGGGAGAATTTGCTTCTGGGGCCAACGTCCTGACTTTC	CASSLPVGEFASGANVLTF
NA	TRBV5-1	TRBJ2-5	TGCGCCAGCACCTCGACAGCCGGCCAAGAGACCCAGTACTTC	CASTSTAGQETQYF
TRBD1	TRBV2	TRBJ1-4	TGTGCCAGCGGCGAACAGGGGAGATTACTGTTTTTT	CASGEQGRLLFF
TRBD1	TRBV27	TRBJ2-1	TGTGCCAGCAGTTGGATAGGGACAGCGACCAACAATGAGCAGTTCTTC	CASSWIGTATNNEQFF
TRBD1	TRBV7-9	TRBJ2-3	TGTGCCAGCAGACTAACAGGGGGCCCAGATACGCAGTATTTT	CASRLTGGPDTQYF
NA	TRBV5-1	TRBJ2-7	TGCGCCAGCAGCCCCGACGGGTCAATCTACGAGCAGTACTTC	CASSPDGSIYEQYF
NA	TRBV6-1	TRBJ1-5	TGTGCCAGCATGAGGGGACACTATAGCAATCAGCCCCAGCATTTT	CASMRGHYSNQPQHF
TRBD1	TRBV7-3	TRBJ2-1	TGTGCCAGCAGCGCCTCAGGGGGATATGAGCAGTTCTTC	CASSASGGYEQFF
NA	TRBV7-8	TRBJ1-2	TGTGCCAGCAGCCCTCCGAGTAGCGGACGTAACTATGGCTACACCTTC	CASSPPSSGRNYGYTF
NA	TRBV18	TRBJ2-5	TGTGCCAGCTCACTAAAAGGGGGGGCGCCCCTATCACCGCAAGAGACCCAGTACTTC	CASSLKGGAPLSPQETQYF
NA	TRBV9	TRBJ2-5	TGTGCCAGCAGCGTAGAATGGGCAGGCCAAGAGACCCAGTACTTC	CASSVEWAGQETQYF
TRBD2	TRBV27	TRBJ2-1	TGTGCCAGCAGTTTTACTAGCGGGGGGGGCAATGAGCAGTTCTTC	CASSFTSGGGNEQFF
TRBD1	TRBV5-6	TRBJ2-5	TGTGCCAGCAGCTGGGACAGCCAAGAGACCCAGTACTTC	CASSWDSQETQYF